These 5 T cell receptor beta chains came from one sample sequenced in a study of T cells expressing NK-cell markers. TCRdb re-called the 5' RACE reads and gives one entry per CDR3 protein, without DNA. Here the sample table reports around 380,000 distinct CDR3 sequences. The sequencing sample was made of blood T cells: a sorted CD56 or NKG2C T cell subset, CD4+ or CD8+ T cells, or bulk PBMC T cells (not recorded which). All receptors come from a woman in her 50s in good health.

The rearrangement uses TRBV15 and TRBJ2-7; with no DNA, the TCRdb D assignment of TRBD2 cannot be verified. The CDR3 extends over 14 amino acids. CDR1 LNHNV and CDR2 YYDKDF come from the germline V gene (reference sequence). The CDR3 reads CATSRDRLNYEQYF.

The gene calls are TRBV7-9 and TRBJ2-5; the TCRdb D gene call, TRBD2, has no DNA to confirm it. This CDR3 comprises 17 residues. Germline V gene data show CDR1 as SEHNR and CDR2 as FQNEAQ (reference sequence). CDR3 residues: CASSSSLAGKFQETQYF. The complete variable domain, with remaining parts taken from reference TRBV7-9 and TRBJ2-5, reads DTGVSQNPRHKITKRGQNVTFRCDPISEHNRLYWYRQTLGQGPEFLTYFQNEAQLEKSRLLSDRFSAERPKGSFSTLEIQRTEQGDSAMYLCASSSSLAGKFQETQYFGPGTRLLVL.

The chain links TRBV20-1 to TRBJ1-2; the TCRdb call, TRBD1, lacks DNA for checking. CDR1 is DFQATT, CDR2 SNEGSKA, per germline (reference sequence). This CDR3 comprises 13 residues. The CDR3 sequence is CSARVTGDYGYTF.

J is TRBJ2-3 and V is TRBV20-1; TCRdb indicates TRBD1, and absent DNA this call remains unverified. The germline V gene encodes CDR1 DFQATT and CDR2 SNEGSKA (reference sequence). CDR3 size: 15 residues. CDR3 region: CSARESGVGTDTQYF.

This chain uses TRBV20-1 with TRBJ2-7; TCRdb's D call of TRBD2 is untestable without DNA. The CDR3 runs 12 residues. The germline V gene encodes CDR1 DFQATT and CDR2 SNEGSKA (reference sequence). The CDR3 loop is CSATSGIDEQYF.